The 15 T cell receptor beta chains below come from one sample, sequenced in a study of post-analysis software for immune sequencing data. These receptors have no identified antigens. Findings of the study overall: Four or five TRBV segments (TRBV5-6, TRBV5-1 and TRBV20-1 among them) occurred more frequently in patients than in controls.

Tagging with unique molecular identifiers was a feature of the TCR beta cDNA libraries. TCRdb reprocessed the PCR reads via MiXCR and lists one record per CDR3 protein. The sample contains some 690,000 distinct CDR3 sequences, less than 35% of which appear only once. Sample: blood. The source of these receptors is a girl under 18 with multiple sclerosis.

This clonotype has just a few counts. V is TRBV18 and J is TRBJ2-5; 13 nucleotides agree with TRBD2. The germline V gene encodes CDR1 KGHSH and CDR2 LQKENI. The V and J ends lost 3 bases and 1 base, in that order; junction bases with no gene match: 11. The CDR3 covers 19 residues. The CDR3 protein is CASSPAGLAGVSFQETQYF. The CDR3 DNA follows: TGTGCCAGCTCACCGGCTGGACTAGCGGGAGTTTCCTTCCAAGAGACCCAGTACTTC. The full variable domain, with the rest looked up from reference TRBV18 and TRBJ2-5, is NAGVMQNPRHLVRRRGQEARLRCSPMKGHSHVYWYRQLPEEGLKFMVYLQKENIIDESGMPKERFSAEFPKEGPSILRIQQVVRGDSAAYFCASSPAGLAGVSFQETQYFGPGTRLLVL.

The chain uses TRBV11-2 and TRBJ2-1, with D perhaps matching TRBD1 (5 bases). V was pared by 5 bases and J by 9 bases, with 14 bases between. CDR3 length: 13 amino acids. Germline CDR1 and CDR2: SGHAT and FQNNGV. The CDR3 nucleotides are TGTGCCAGCAGCATCGACAGTGGATTTGAGCAGTTCTTC. This translates into CASSIDSGFEQFF.

This CDR3 reads CASSCHPGQGGDQPQHF. As DNA, the CDR3 is TGTGCCAGCAGTTGCCATCCGGGACAGGGCGGGGATCAGCCCCAGCATTTT. The V call is TRBV6-2 or TRBV6-3, the J call TRBJ1-5; 9 bases match TRBD1. V shed 4 bases and J 5 bases; nucleotides not matched to a gene: 12. In germline, CDR1 is MNHEY, CDR2 SVGEGT. The CDR3 extends over 17 amino acids.

This clonotype was seen only a few times. The J gene is TRBJ2-3, the V gene TRBV7-2; no firm D call. The ends were cut back, 5 bases at V and 0 bases at J, with 12 bases in the middle. Germline V lookup: CDR1 SGHTA, CDR2 FQGNSA. The CDR3 is 15 amino acids. CDR3 residues: CASSPQVKSTDTQYF. In DNA, the CDR3 is TGTGCCAGCAGCCCTCAAGTCAAGAGCACAGATACGCAGTATTTT.

This clonotype was found a few times. This chain connects TRBV9 to TRBJ1-2; D call uncertain. The CDR3 consists of 12 residues. Germline V CDR1 and CDR2: SGDLS, YYNGEE. Trimming removed 5 bases from V and 3 bases from J, with 8 bases in between. The CDR3 spells CASSPSDYGYTF. CDR3 sequence (DNA): TGTGCCAGCAGTCCTTCCGACTATGGCTACACCTTC. The whole variable domain, remainder taken from reference TRBV9 and TRBJ1-2, is DSGVTQTPKHLITATGQRVTLRCSPRSGDLSVYWYQQSLDQGLQFLIQYYNGEERAKGNILERFSAQQFPDLHSELNLSSLELGDSALYFCASSPSDYGYTFGSGTRLTVV.

This clonotype was observed at least ten times. This chain uses TRBV29-1 with TRBJ2-7; 7 nucleotides agree with TRBD1. V dropped 8 bases and J dropped 2; count of bases not matched to a gene: 9. The CDR3 runs 13 residues. CDR1 and CDR2 from the germline V gene are SQVTM and ANQGSEA. As DNA, the CDR3 is TGCAGCATACGACAGGGCAGCCCCTACGAGCAGTACTTC. Translating gives CSIRQGSPYEQYF.

This clonotype has only a few counts. The chain's CDR3 is CASRTAIEETQYF. The CDR3 region has the DNA TGCGCCAGCAGGACAGCCATCGAGGAGACCCAGTACTTC. The gene calls are TRBV5-1 and TRBJ2-5; TRBD1 might be the D (5 bases). The CDR3 extends over 13 amino acids. Germline CDR1 is SGHRS and CDR2 is YFSETQ. V was trimmed by 5 bases and J by 5 bases, leaving 13 bases between them. Full variable domain (missing parts from reference TRBV5-1 and TRBJ2-5): KAGVTQTPRYLIKTRGQQVTLSCSPISGHRSVSWYQQTPGQGLQFLFEYFSETQRNKGNFPGRFSGRQFSNSRSEMNVSTLELGDSALYLCASRTAIEETQYFGPGTRLLVL.

This clonotype was found a few times. The genes are TRBV20-1 and TRBJ2-5; 8 nucleotides line up with TRBD1. The V gene end was trimmed by 0 bases and the J gene end by 5 bases; junction bases not matched to a gene: 8. Germline CDR1 reads DFQATT; CDR2 reads SNEGSKA (reference sequence). This CDR3 spans 15 amino acids. The CDR3 loop is CSARDLQGAGETQYF. The CDR3 DNA sequence: TGCAGTGCTAGAGATCTCCAGGGGGCTGGTGAGACCCAGTACTTC.

In this sample, this clonotype turned up a few times. V gene TRBV12-3 or TRBV12-4 combines with J gene TRBJ1-5; TRBD1 agrees at 8 bases. This CDR3 is built from 14 residues. Trimming took 6 bases from V and 5 from J; bases not matched to a gene: 6. The CDR3 nucleotides are TGTGCCAGCAGCTCCGGACAGGGCGATCAGCCCCAGCATTTT. It yields the protein CASSSGQGDQPQHF.

A word on this clonotype: It is likely a read error, because the conserved phenylalanine at the end of the CDR3 is missing. The V and J genes are TRBV6-5 and TRBJ1-1; D is unresolved. The CDR3 length is 16 residues. From germline, CDR1 is MNHEY and CDR2 SVGAGI. V gave up 3 bases and J gave up 2 bases, with 16 bases separating them. The DNA for the CDR3 is TGTGCCAGCAGTTATAATGTGTGGCAGGTTAACACTGAAGCTTTCTGT. Translating it yields CASSYNVWQVNTEAFC.

This clonotype was counted between two and nine times. The chain recombines TRBV28 with TRBJ2-3, with 8 nucleotides matching TRBD1. Unmatched junction bases numbered 8, after V lost 7 bases and J lost 2 bases. The CDR3 consists of 15 residues. CDR1 and CDR2 from the germline V gene are MDHEN and SYDVKM. CDR3 nucleotide sequence: TGTGCCAGCACCGCCGGACAGGGAACCACAGATACGCAGTATTTT. Protein sequence: CASTAGQGTTDTQYF.

V is TRBV12-3 or TRBV12-4 and J is TRBJ2-6; no clear D gene. The germline V and J ends were trimmed by 8 bases and 4 bases, with 15 bases remaining between them. This CDR3 is built from 15 residues. This CDR3 is CASADGGFGANVLTF. The DNA of the CDR3 is TGTGCCAGCGCCGACGGCGGATTCGGGGCCAACGTCCTGACTTTC.

In this sample, this clonotype turned up a few times. The chain uses TRBV7-8 and TRBJ2-1, with TRBD2 identical over 8 bases. Germline V gives CDR1 SGHVS, CDR2 FQNEAQ. V lost 3 bases and J lost 10; bases outside the gene matches: 11. The CDR3 has 15 amino acids. The CDR3 DNA reads as TGTGCCAGCAGCTTGTCCGGGACTAGAGTTAACGAGCAGTTCTTC. It is translated as CASSLSGTRVNEQFF.

This clonotype was found a few times. The rearrangement joins TRBV5-6 to TRBJ1-2; D is ambiguous. Germline V gives CDR1 SGHDT, CDR2 YYEEEE. Between the trimmed V and J ends, which lost 0 bases and 9 bases, there was a span of 9 bases. CDR3 length equals 12 residues. The CDR3 sequence is CASSLDRRRYTF. Written as DNA, the CDR3 is TGTGCCAGCAGCTTGGACCGACGACGCTACACCTTC.

J is TRBJ2-7 and V is TRBV7-2; 10 bases agree with TRBD1. Germline CDR1 reads SGHTA; CDR2 reads FQGNSA. The ends lost 5 bases at V and 5 bases at J; junction bases unmatched: 9. The CDR3 runs to 15 residues. The CDR3 nucleotides read TGTGCCAGCAGCACCGGGACAGGGGTGTTCCACGAGCAGTACTTC. It specifies CASSTGTGVFHEQYF.